This record concerns one T cell receptor beta chain sequence. This sample was taken from a study of blood T cell repertoires in COVID-19. V was pared by 7 bases and J by 3 bases, with 12 bases between. Germline V gives CDR1 LNHDA, CDR2 SQIVND (reference sequence). The CDR3 is made up of 14 amino acids. The table came from immunoSEQ multiplex PCR; TCRdb's copy has only in-frame clones and leaves some out. The sample has 150,000 to 200,000 clones, approximately 90% seen once. This chain links TRBV19 with TRBJ1-4; no reliable D call. The sequenced sample consisted of peripheral blood. This sequence originates from a man in his 60s with active or convalescent COVID-19. The CDR3 bases are TGTGCCAGTAACCCAGGAGGATCTAATGAAAAACTGTTTTTT. Its protein product is CASNPGGSNEKLFF.